This entry lists 5 T cell receptor beta chains sequenced from one sample in a study of cytotoxic CD8 clonotypes in ibrutinib-treated CLL. Profiled with immunoSEQ multiplex PCR; TCRdb holds only in-frame clones, not every one. The table shows tens of thousands of clones, with approximately 50% occurring only once. This material consisted of PBMCs, taken at disease progression, from a patient treated with ibrutinib. Receptors were obtained from a human donor with chronic lymphocytic leukemia.

The chain uses TRBV6-1 and TRBJ1-5; D uncertain. There are 13 residues in the CDR3. The germline gives CDR1 MNHNS, CDR2 SASEGT. Trimming shortened V by 7 bases and J by 1 base, and 8 bases separated the two germline ends. The CDR3 nucleotides read TGTGCCAGCAAGGCAGAGAGCAATCAGCCCCAGCATTTT. Amino acid sequence: CASKAESNQPQHF.

This clone occurred a few times. V is TRBV28 and J is TRBJ2-2; D might be TRBD2 (5 bases). Trimming stripped 7 bases from V and 4 bases from J, with 16 bases between. The CDR3 contains 15 residues. Germline V gene sequence: CDR1 MDHEN, CDR2 SYDVKM. In DNA form, the CDR3 reads TGTGCCAGCATCGAACCACTAGACCTCACCGGGGAGCTGTTTTTT. It codes for CASIEPLDLTGELFF.

V usage is TRBV7-8 and J usage is TRBJ2-7, with TRBD2 matching 12 bases. Germline V gene sequence: CDR1 SGHVS, CDR2 FQNEAQ. The CDR3 has 15 amino acids. The V segment lost 1 base and the J segment 4 bases; nucleotides outside the gene matches: 2. DNA for the CDR3: TGTGCCAGCAGCTTAGGGACTAGCGGGATGTACGAGCAGTACTTC. Encoded protein: CASSLGTSGMYEQYF.

This clone appeared a few times. J is TRBJ1-1 and V is TRBV7-7; D unresolved. The CDR3 has 13 amino acids. CDR1 and CDR2 from the germline V gene are SSHAT and FNYEAQ (reference sequence). The V end lost 4 bases, the J end lost 2 bases, and 8 bases lay between the germline ends. The CDR3 reads CASSSTKNTEAFF. In DNA, the CDR3 is TGTGCCAGCAGCTCGACCAAAAACACTGAAGCTTTCTTT.

This chain connects TRBV2 to TRBJ1-2; weak D call: TRBD1 (5 bases). This CDR3 is built from 14 residues. The germline V and J ends were trimmed by 7 bases and 4 bases, with 16 bases remaining between them. CDR1 is SNHLY, CDR2 FYNNEI, per germline. Here the CDR3 reads CASTQKKDSYGYTF. The CDR3 DNA reads as TGTGCCAGCACCCAGAAGAAAGACAGCTATGGCTACACCTTC.